The rows below give T cell receptor beta chains drawn from one sample of a study of cytomegalovirus exposure and HLA in healthy donors. Method: immunoSEQ multiplex PCR; TCRdb's copy keeps in-frame clones and lacks some. There are 90,000 to 130,000 clones in the sample, with 3.5% to 4.5% held by the top ten. Source material: PBMCs. All receptors come from a man aged 25-40 years in good health and CMV-seronegative. The CDR3 runs from the conserved cysteine through the conserved F or W. The order of the fields is CDR3 protein, V gene, J gene, CDR3 length.

CDR3: CAISEWGQGTDTQYF; V: TRBV10-3; J: TRBJ2-3; length: 15
CDR3: CASSSRQPVTQYF; V: TRBV19; J: TRBJ2-5; length: 13
CDR3: CASSLLTSGNFYEQYF; V: TRBV7-9; J: TRBJ2-7; length: 16
CDR3: CASSQVSAGTYNEQFF; V: TRBV4-3; J: TRBJ2-1; length: 16
CDR3: CAISEEGSETQYF; V: TRBV10-3; J: TRBJ2-5; length: 13
CDR3: CASSLWVGDTGELFF; V: TRBV4-3; J: TRBJ2-2; length: 15
CDR3: CASSFEGAGNTEAFF; V: TRBV7-2; J: TRBJ1-1; length: 15
CDR3: CAIRPGATVEEAFF; V: TRBV10-3; J: TRBJ1-1; length: 14
CDR3: CASSLITGNTYNSPLHF; V: TRBV27; J: TRBJ1-6; length: 17
CDR3: CASSLEPGVYTEAFF; V: TRBV7-8; J: TRBJ1-1; length: 15
CDR3: CASSDGQGNSGANVLTF; V: TRBV5-1; J: TRBJ2-6; length: 17
CDR3: CASSQRGASTDTQYF; V: TRBV7-6; J: TRBJ2-3; length: 15
CDR3: CASSLVVAGGRLNGQFF; V: TRBV7-9; J: TRBJ2-1; length: 17
CDR3: CASAAGTTAHSTDTQYF; V: TRBV4-2; J: TRBJ2-3; length: 17